The sequence of this T cell receptor (beta chain) was determined in a study of cytomegalovirus exposure and HLA in healthy donors. Study observations and caveats: Analysis was carried out at a later point, and it linked a missense DCLRE1C variant to TCR beta V- and J-gene trimming. According to a later analysis, most TCR beta chains associated with CMV appeared HLA-restricted.

A word on this clone: The antigen is not known.

The CDR3 runs to 15 residues. The trim removed 4 bases at V and 5 bases at J, leaving 8 bases unmatched. CDR1 and CDR2 from the germline V gene are SGHRS and YFSETQ. In the PCR, 60 Vbeta and 13 Jbeta primers were used. The repertoire was sequenced with immunoSEQ multiplex PCR; TCRdb's copy has only in-frame clones and lacks some. The table lists around 150,000 clones, 73% of them singletons. The sample comprised PBMCs. The rearrangement links TRBV5-1 to TRBJ2-2, with 7 bases that match TRBD1. The receptor was isolated from a human donor in good health. CDR3 loop: CASSPRQGSTGELFF. In nucleotides, the CDR3 is TGCGCCAGCAGCCCACGACAGGGATCGACCGGGGAGCTGTTTTTT. Full variable domain (outside the CDR3, taken from reference TRBV5-1 and TRBJ2-2): KAGVTQTPRYLIKTRGQQVTLSCSPISGHRSVSWYQQTPGQGLQFLFEYFSETQRNKGNFPGRFSGRQFSNSRSEMNVSTLELGDSALYLCASSPRQGSTGELFFGEGSRLTVL.